This T cell receptor (beta chain) was sequenced for a study of blood T cells in healthy people across ages. The study's findings and limits: A strong correlation between TCR beta diversity and naive T cell percentage was seen. Older age went with lower TCR beta diversity per million T cells, in a roughly linear way.

Germline V gives CDR1 MGHRA, CDR2 YSYEKL. V was clipped by 3 bases and J by 5 bases; unmatched bases: 5. The length of the CDR3 is 15 residues. To note about this clonotype: Its antigen remains unknown.

Then a second PCR, running about 6 to 11 cycles, was carried out with a sample-barcoded 5' primer and a J-beta primer mix. Researchers report that each sample yielded at least 2.5 million CDR3-containing paired-end reads. MiXCR, run by TCRdb on the 5' RACE reads, gives a single entry per CDR3 protein. The table has 600,000 or so distinct CDR3 sequences, 25% to 35% seen once. V is TRBV4-1 and J is TRBJ2-2; 8 nucleotides agree with TRBD2. The sequenced sample consisted of blood. This receptor was identified in an elderly woman in good health. The CDR3 DNA follows: TGCGCCAGCAGCCAGGCGGGAGGTCGGACCGGGGAGCTGTTTTTT. Its protein product is CASSQAGGRTGELFF.